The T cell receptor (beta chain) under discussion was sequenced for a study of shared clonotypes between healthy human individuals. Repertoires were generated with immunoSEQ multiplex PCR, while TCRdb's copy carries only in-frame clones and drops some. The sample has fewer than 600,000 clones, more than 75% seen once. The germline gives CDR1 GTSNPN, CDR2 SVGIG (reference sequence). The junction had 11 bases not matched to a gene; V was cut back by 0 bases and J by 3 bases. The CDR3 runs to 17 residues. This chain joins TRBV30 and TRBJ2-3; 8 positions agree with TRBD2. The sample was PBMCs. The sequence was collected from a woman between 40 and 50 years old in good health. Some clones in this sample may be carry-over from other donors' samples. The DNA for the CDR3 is TGTGCCTGGAGTGTAGGGGGGACTAGAGTGTTGACAGATACGCAGTATTTT. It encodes CAWSVGGTRVLTDTQYF.